The 18 T cell receptor beta chains below were found in one sample sequenced in a study of T cells in Graves' hyperthyroidism and ophthalmopathy. TCR beta CDR3 regions were amplified from RNA transcripts. When the TCR CDR3 underwent first-round RT-PCR, the HTBI primer set was used. One entry per CDR3 protein, called by TCRdb with MiXCR from the multiplex PCR reads. The sample contains hundreds of thousands of distinct CDR3 sequences, 15% to 20% of which appear only once. Sequencing was performed on blood. All receptors come from a young woman with Graves' ophthalmopathy.

This chain uses TRBV9 with TRBJ1-6; weak D call: TRBD1 (5 bases). The CDR3 is 14 amino acids. The germline V gene encodes CDR1 SGDLS and CDR2 YYNGEE. V was trimmed by 0 bases and J by 10 bases, leaving 11 bases between them. CDR3 in DNA: TGTGCCAGCAGCGTAGTAGCGACAGACTCACCCCTCCACTTT. As protein: CASSVVATDSPLHF.

This clonotype was seen many times. J is TRBJ1-3 and V is TRBV30; D call uncertain. Looked up from germline, CDR1 is GTSNPN and CDR2 is SVGIG (reference sequence). The V end was cut by 1 base, the J end by 0 bases, with 7 bases between. The CDR3 is made up of 14 amino acids. CDR3 bases: TGTGCCTGGAGTGGCGATTCCTCTGGAAACACCATATATTTT. Amino acid sequence: CAWSGDSSGNTIYF.

This clonotype was recorded a few times. The J gene is TRBJ2-1, the V gene TRBV6-5, with 7 nucleotides matching TRBD2. V shed 0 bases, J shed 4 bases, and the junction held 3 bases outside the gene matches. CDR1 MNHEY and CDR2 SVGAGI come from the germline V gene. The CDR3 is 15 amino acids. The CDR3 is CASSYSGLLYNEQFF. In DNA form, the CDR3 reads TGTGCCAGCAGTTACTCGGGACTATTATACAATGAGCAGTTCTTC.

The sample holds a few counts of this clonotype. The chain carries TRBV7-2 and TRBJ2-3, with a tentative D call TRBD2 (6 bases). V lost 4 bases and J 1 base, leaving 24 bases between the germline ends. Germline loops: CDR1 SGHTA, CDR2 FQGNSA. This CDR3 spans 19 amino acids. CDR3 DNA sequence: TGTGCCAGCAGCTCCCCTGGGCTTGTTGGGGGAGGTGGCACAGATACGCAGTATTTT. This encodes CASSSPGLVGGGGTDTQYF.

The table lists this clonotype with many counts. The CDR3 region is CASSPTGVGYTF. The DNA for the CDR3 is TGTGCCAGCAGTCCGACAGGGGTTGGCTACACCTTC. The rearrangement uses TRBV27 and TRBJ1-2; 8 bases agree with TRBD1. The germline CDR1 and CDR2 sequences are MNHEY and SMNVEV (reference sequence). The CDR3 is 12 amino acids. With 5 bases clipped from V and 7 bases from J, the junction kept 3 bases outside the gene matches.

The rearrangement joins TRBV4-3 to TRBJ2-1; D gene ambiguous. The V gene lost 0 bases and the J gene lost 4 bases, with 10 bases spanning the gap. Germline V lookup: CDR1 LGHNA, CDR2 YSLEER. The CDR3 contains 15 residues. As DNA, the CDR3 is TGCGCCAGCAGCCAAGATGAGGCGGTTTACAATGAGCAGTTCTTC. Protein product: CASSQDEAVYNEQFF.

Only a few counts were recorded for this clonotype. The rearrangement joins TRBV30 to TRBJ2-1; TRBD1 matches 8 bases. V shed 5 bases, J shed 2 bases, and the junction held 2 bases outside the gene matches. The germline gives CDR1 GTSNPN, CDR2 SVGIG (reference sequence). This CDR3 is built from 13 residues. The CDR3 nucleotides read TGTGCCTGGGGACAGGGCCCCTACAATGAGCAGTTCTTC. Its translation: CAWGQGPYNEQFF.

The chain joins TRBV6-1 to TRBJ2-1; D is unclear. Germline V gene sequence: CDR1 MNHNS, CDR2 SASEGT. With 5 bases removed from V and 3 bases from J, the gap between germline ends came to 14 bases. This CDR3 has 15 amino acids. CDR3 sequence reads: CASSLQGTSYNEQFF. The CDR3 DNA is TGTGCCAGCAGTTTACAAGGAACCAGCTACAATGAGCAGTTCTTC.

The sample holds a few counts of this clonotype. This chain links TRBV28 with TRBJ1-4; no reliable D call. Germline V gives CDR1 MDHEN, CDR2 SYDVKM. The CDR3 sequence is 17 residues long. Trimming shortened V by 9 bases and J by 3 bases, and 23 bases separated the two germline ends. The CDR3 bases are TGTGCCAGTCTGAGTGCTCAGCAGTTACTTTCTAATGAAAAACTGTTTTTT. Encoded protein: CASLSAQQLLSNEKLFF.

This clonotype showed up many times. This chain joins TRBV4-1 and TRBJ2-7; the match to TRBD1 covers 9 bases. After removal of 3 bases from V and 5 bases from J, the junction contained 8 bases not matched to a gene. There are 15 residues in the CDR3. Germline CDR1 and CDR2: MGHRA and YSYEKL. The CDR3 protein is CASSQPGQGRHEQYF. CDR3 sequence (DNA): TGCGCCAGCAGCCAGCCGGGACAGGGTAGGCACGAGCAGTACTTC.

This clonotype was seen at least ten times. The gene calls are TRBV11-3 and TRBJ2-1; TRBD2 might be the D (6 bases). This CDR3 comprises 13 residues. Trimming took off 2 bases at V and 9 bases at J, with 11 bases between the two ends. Germline V gene sequence: CDR1 SGHNT, CDR2 YENEEA. This chain's CDR3 is CASSLTSGLEQFF. In nucleotides, the CDR3 is TGTGCCAGCAGCTTAACTTCGGGACTTGAGCAGTTCTTC.

V and J are TRBV12-3 or TRBV12-4 and TRBJ2-7; TRBD1 matches 7 bases. The V segment lost 4 bases and the J segment 5 bases; nucleotides outside the gene matches: 5. The CDR3 is made up of 13 amino acids. CDR3 nucleotide sequence: TGTGCCAGCAGTTCGCAGGGGACAGACGAGCAGTACTTC. Translated, it gives CASSSQGTDEQYF.

This clonotype was observed many times. The CDR3 here is CASSRTGSRYEQYF. CDR3 DNA sequence: TGTGCCAGCAGTCGTACAGGGTCTCGCTACGAGCAGTACTTC. The chain recombines TRBV11-2 with TRBJ2-7; weak D call: TRBD1 (6 bases). V was clipped by 6 bases and J by 3 bases, with 15 bases between them. The CDR3 covers 14 residues. Germline V CDR1 and CDR2: SGHAT, FQNNGV.

The J gene is TRBJ1-2, the V gene TRBV19; D gene unclear. Germline CDR1 and CDR2: LNHDA and SQIVND (reference sequence). Trimming shortened V by 5 bases and J by 8 bases, and 15 bases separated the two germline ends. The CDR3 contains 13 residues. The CDR3 nucleotides are TGTGCCAGTAGTCGCCGCGACCTGGGGGGCTACACCTTC. This gives the protein CASSRRDLGGYTF.

The genes are TRBV4-1 and TRBJ1-1; a possible D gene is TRBD1 (5 bases). CDR3 length: 13 amino acids. V lost 0 bases, J lost 8 bases, and 10 bases lay in between. Germline CDR1 is MGHRA and CDR2 is YSYEKL. The CDR3 sequence is CASSQELWTEAFF. In DNA form, the CDR3 reads TGCGCCAGCAGCCAAGAATTATGGACAGAAGCTTTCTTT.

This clonotype was detected many times. The chain couples TRBV20-1 to TRBJ1-1; TRBD1 matches at 10 bases. The germline V gene encodes CDR1 DFQATT and CDR2 SNEGSKA (reference sequence). The CDR3 is 13 residues long. Trimming cost V 5 bases and J 5 bases; bases outside gene matches: 5. CDR3 region: CSAWTGGGTEAFF. The CDR3 coding sequence is TGCAGTGCTTGGACAGGGGGAGGAACTGAAGCTTTCTTT.

This clonotype was observed a handful of times. V and J are TRBV27 and TRBJ1-1; possible D gene TRBD1, 6 bases. V was pared by 5 bases and J by 3 bases, with 13 bases between. The CDR3 totals 14 residues. The germline V gene encodes CDR1 MNHEY and CDR2 SMNVEV (reference sequence). The CDR3 spells CASSPNREDTEAFF. CDR3 in DNA: TGTGCCAGCAGTCCCAACAGGGAGGACACTGAAGCTTTCTTT.

The rearrangement uses TRBV28 and TRBJ2-7, with 9 bases fitting TRBD1. The CDR3 length is 16 residues. Germline V gives CDR1 MDHEN, CDR2 SYDVKM. With 3 bases clipped from V and 6 bases from J, the junction kept 12 bases outside the gene matches. DNA for the CDR3: TGTGCCAGCAGTTTGATTGGGTGGACAGGGGTCGGCGAGCAGTACTTC. Encoded protein: CASSLIGWTGVGEQYF.